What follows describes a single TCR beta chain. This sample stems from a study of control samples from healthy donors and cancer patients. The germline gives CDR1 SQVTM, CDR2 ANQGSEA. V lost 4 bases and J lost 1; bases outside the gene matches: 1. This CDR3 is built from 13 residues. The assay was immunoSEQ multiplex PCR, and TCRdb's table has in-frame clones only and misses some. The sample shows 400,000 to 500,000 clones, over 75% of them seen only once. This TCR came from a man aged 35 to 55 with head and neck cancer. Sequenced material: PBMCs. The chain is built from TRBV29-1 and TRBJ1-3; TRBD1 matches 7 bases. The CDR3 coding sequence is TGCAGCGTTGCAGGGGGGTCTGGAAACACCATATATTTT. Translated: CSVAGGSGNTIYF.